The 19 T cell receptor beta chains listed next were all sequenced from one sample in a study of blood T cells in healthy people across ages. A sample-barcoded 5' primer and a J-beta primer mix were used in a second PCR of about 6 to 11 cycles. MiXCR was run by TCRdb on the 5' RACE reads, yielding one entry per CDR3 protein. The sample lists over 1.5 million distinct CDR3 sequences, 49% occurring once. The sequencing input was blood. The receptors were sampled from a woman in her forties in good health.

This chain uses TRBV7-8 with TRBJ2-5; 8 nucleotides match TRBD2. J lost 6 bases, V lost 5 bases, and 11 bases had no gene match. CDR3 length equals 15 residues. The germline V gene encodes CDR1 SGHVS and CDR2 FQNEAQ. DNA of the CDR3: TGTGCCAGCAGCCCCGGCGGCGGGGGGACACAGACCCAGTACTTC. It specifies CASSPGGGGTQTQYF.

Here the CDR3 DNA reads TGTGCCATCAGTGAACTAGCGGGTCTCTCTGGGGCCAACGTCCTGACTTTC. Residues: CAISELAGLSGANVLTF. This sequence joins TRBV10-3 and TRBJ2-6; TRBD2 aligns across 9 bases. The V gene end was trimmed by 3 bases and the J gene end by 0 bases; junction bases not matched to a gene: 3. This CDR3 spans 17 amino acids. Germline assignment: CDR1 ENHRY and CDR2 SYGVKD.

This clonotype was counted only a few times. The rearrangement uses TRBV4-1 and TRBJ2-7; 8 nucleotides match TRBD1. The CDR3 covers 16 residues. The germline V gene has CDR1 MGHRA and CDR2 YSYEKL. Unmatched junction bases numbered 9, after V lost 4 bases and J lost 1 base. CDR3 DNA sequence: TGCGCCAGCAGCCGAGTTTCCGGGACAGGATCCTACGAGCAGTACTTC. Its translation is CASSRVSGTGSYEQYF.

The count of this clonotype is one. V and J are TRBV2 and TRBJ2-3; 7 bases are shared with TRBD1. The CDR3 runs 14 residues. Germline V lookup: CDR1 SNHLY, CDR2 FYNNEI. Trimming at V came to 7 bases and at J to 2 bases, leaving 6 bases not matched to a gene. CDR3 DNA: TGTGCCAGCATCCGACAGGGAGCCACAGATACGCAGTATTTT. Its protein is CASIRQGATDTQYF.

In its sample, this clonotype was seen a few times. The rearrangement joins TRBV6-5 to TRBJ1-2; no reliable D call. CDR1 is MNHEY and CDR2 is SVGAGI in the germline V gene. The CDR3 loop spans 16 amino acids. V shed 5 bases and J shed 4 bases, with 20 bases lying between them. CDR3 bases: TGTGCCAGCAGTCCGCCACGGACGGGAGGGTTCTATGGCTACACCTTC. This sequence encodes CASSPPRTGGFYGYTF.

This chain uses TRBV12-3 or TRBV12-4 with TRBJ1-1, with D possibly being TRBD1 (5 bases). The CDR3 loop spans 15 amino acids. V was trimmed by 6 bases and J by 1 base, leaving 15 bases between them. CDR3 in amino acids: CASSRTGRRNTEAFF. CDR3 in DNA: TGTGCCAGCAGCCGTACGGGGCGGCGGAACACTGAAGCTTTCTTT.

The chain has TRBV20-1 and TRBJ2-4; TRBD2 agrees at 7 bases. The germline V gene encodes CDR1 DFQATT and CDR2 SNEGSKA (reference sequence). Trimming removed 3 bases from V and 5 bases from J; junction bases left unmatched: 7. CDR3 length equals 14 residues. The CDR3 DNA reads as TGCAGTGCTAGTGTCGGGGGGAGGGAAAACATTCAGTACTTC. It encodes CSASVGGRENIQYF.

The chain recombines TRBV7-2 with TRBJ1-2; 9 positions agree with TRBD1. Unmatched junction bases numbered 6, after V lost 1 base and J lost 3 bases. Germline assignment: CDR1 SGHTA and CDR2 FQGNSA. The CDR3 runs 16 residues. CDR3 loop: CASSLGGTGSHYGYTF. The CDR3 nucleotides are TGTGCCAGCAGCTTAGGGGGGACAGGGTCCCACTATGGCTACACCTTC.

This clonotype showed up just a few times. V and J are TRBV15 and TRBJ1-5, with D unclear. The CDR3 consists of 14 residues. Trimming removed 0 bases at V and 11 bases at J, with 14 bases between. Germline V gene data show CDR1 as LNHNV and CDR2 as YYDKDF (reference sequence). The CDR3 loop is CATSRDLLGPTQHF. CDR3 in DNA: TGTGCCACCAGCAGAGATCTGTTGGGTCCTACCCAGCATTTT. Looking up the rest from reference TRBV15 and TRBJ1-5 gives the full variable domain: DAMVIQNPRYQVTQFGKPVTLSCSQTLNHNVMYWYQQKSSQAPKLLFHYYDKDFNNEADTPDNFQSRRPNTSFCFLDIRSPGLGDTAMYLCATSRDLLGPTQHFGDGTRLSIL.

The chain carries TRBV20-1 and TRBJ2-1, with 7 bases identical to TRBD2. The CDR3 spans 11 residues. Trimming removed 1 base from V and 14 bases from J; junction bases left unmatched: 5. Germline-derived CDR1 and CDR2 are DFQATT and SNEGSKA (reference sequence). CDR3 bases: TGCAGTGCTAGAGCTGGACTAGTGGAGTTCTTC. Its protein is CSARAGLVEFF.

This clonotype has just a few counts. The rearrangement links TRBV10-3 to TRBJ2-1, with D possibly matching TRBD2 (6 bases). The V gene's germline CDR1 is ENHRY and CDR2 SYGVKD. The CDR3 totals 15 residues. V was shortened by 11 bases and J by 0 bases, with 17 bases between the two germline ends. CDR3 residues: CASGDSRSSYNEQFF. The CDR3 DNA reads TGTGCCTCCGGGGACTCCCGGAGCTCCTACAATGAGCAGTTCTTC.

V gene TRBV28 combines with J gene TRBJ2-7; D remains ambiguous. Germline assignment: CDR1 MDHEN and CDR2 SYDVKM. The CDR3 consists of 13 residues. V dropped 6 bases and J dropped 3 bases, with 12 bases sitting between them. CDR3 residues: CASRPTVNYEQYF. For the CDR3, the DNA is TGTGCCAGCAGACCTACAGTTAACTACGAGCAGTACTTC.

V usage is TRBV7-9 and J usage is TRBJ1-2; D gene unclear. The CDR3 totals 14 residues. V was trimmed by 4 bases and J by 3 bases, leaving 12 bases between them. Germline V lookup: CDR1 SEHNR, CDR2 FQNEAQ (reference sequence). The CDR3 spells CASSWDEGYYGYTF. The CDR3, as DNA: TGTGCCAGCAGCTGGGATGAAGGCTACTATGGCTACACCTTC.

The chain couples TRBV7-2 to TRBJ2-3, with 8 bases that match TRBD1. Trimming cost V 6 bases and J 2 bases; bases outside gene matches: 10. This CDR3 region has 16 residues. Germline V gene data show CDR1 as SGHTA and CDR2 as FQGNSA. CDR3 amino acids: CASRLTPGQATDTQYF. CDR3 coding DNA: TGTGCCAGCAGACTAACCCCGGGACAGGCCACAGATACGCAGTATTTT.

The chain couples TRBV27 to TRBJ2-3; TRBD2 matches at 8 bases. The CDR3 length is 16 residues. After removal of 5 bases from V and 4 bases from J, the junction contained 11 bases not matched to a gene. CDR1 and CDR2 (germline): MNHEY, SMNVEV (reference sequence). The CDR3 sequence: CASSLQTSEYADTQYF. The CDR3 nucleotides read TGTGCCAGCAGTCTCCAGACTAGCGAGTACGCAGATACGCAGTATTTT.

This clonotype appeared a few times. The gene calls are TRBV4-1 and TRBJ2-7; D is unclear. Per germline, CDR1 MGHRA and CDR2 YSYEKL. The CDR3 consists of 12 residues. The V and J ends lost 2 bases and 3 bases respectively, with 5 bases between them. The CDR3, as DNA: TGCGCCAGCAGCCAATGGGGCTACGAGCAGTACTTC. Translation gives CASSQWGYEQYF.

The chain has TRBV7-9 and TRBJ2-1; 8 nucleotides align to TRBD2. The trim removed 4 bases at V and 4 bases at J, leaving 15 bases unmatched. In germline, CDR1 is SEHNR, CDR2 FQNEAQ (reference sequence). CDR3 length equals 18 residues. The CDR3 sequence: CASSSRLLNGGEYNEQFF. CDR3 nucleotides: TGTGCCAGCAGCTCCCGCCTTTTGAACGGGGGGGAATACAATGAGCAGTTCTTC.

The chain has TRBV7-2 and TRBJ1-5; D is perhaps TRBD1 (5 bases). The germline V gene has CDR1 SGHTA and CDR2 FQGNSA. V dropped 3 bases and J dropped 5 bases, with 20 bases sitting between them. The CDR3 is 17 residues long. CDR3 bases: TGTGCCAGCAGCTTGGGGCAAGGAAATACACATCATCAGCCCCAGCATTTT. Residues: CASSLGQGNTHHQPQHF. Complete variable domain (other parts from reference TRBV7-2 and TRBJ1-5): GAGVSQSPSNKVTEKGKDVELRCDPISGHTALYWYRQSLGQGLEFLIYFQGNSAPDKSGLPSDRFSAERTGGSVSTLTIQRTQQEDSAVYLCASSLGQGNTHHQPQHFGDGTRLSIL.

The chain joins TRBV28 to TRBJ1-5; no definite D call. The CDR3 is made up of 16 amino acids. The V end lost 9 bases, the J end lost 0 bases, and 18 bases lay between the germline ends. Germline assignment: CDR1 MDHEN and CDR2 SYDVKM. The CDR3 nucleotides are TGTGCCAGTCGCAAGGCTATAGCGGTTAGCAATCAGCCCCAGCATTTT. Amino acid sequence: CASRKAIAVSNQPQHF.